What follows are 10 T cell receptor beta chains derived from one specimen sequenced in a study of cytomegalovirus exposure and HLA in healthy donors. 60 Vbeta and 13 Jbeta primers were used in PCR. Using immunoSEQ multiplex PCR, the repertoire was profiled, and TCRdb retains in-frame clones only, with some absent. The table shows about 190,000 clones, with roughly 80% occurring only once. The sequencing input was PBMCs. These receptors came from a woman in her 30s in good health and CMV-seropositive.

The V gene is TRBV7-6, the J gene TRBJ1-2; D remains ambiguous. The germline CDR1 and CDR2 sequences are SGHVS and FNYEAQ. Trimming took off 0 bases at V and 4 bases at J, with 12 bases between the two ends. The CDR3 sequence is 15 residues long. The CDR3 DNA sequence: TGTGCCAGCAGCTTAGCGGAGGACGGATCCTATGGCTACACCTTC. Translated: CASSLAEDGSYGYTF. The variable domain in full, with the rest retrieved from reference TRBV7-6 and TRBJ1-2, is GAGVSQSPRYKVTKRGQDVALRCDPISGHVSLYWYRQALGQGPEFLTYFNYEAQQDKSGLPNDRFSAERPEGSISTLTIQRTEQRDSAMYRCASSLAEDGSYGYTFGSGTRLTVV.

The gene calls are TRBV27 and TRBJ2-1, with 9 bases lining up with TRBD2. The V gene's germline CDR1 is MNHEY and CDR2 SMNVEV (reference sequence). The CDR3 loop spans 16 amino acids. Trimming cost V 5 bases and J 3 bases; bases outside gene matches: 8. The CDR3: CASSQLASGVYNEQFF. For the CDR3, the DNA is TGTGCCAGCAGTCAATTGGCTAGCGGGGTCTACAATGAGCAGTTCTTC.

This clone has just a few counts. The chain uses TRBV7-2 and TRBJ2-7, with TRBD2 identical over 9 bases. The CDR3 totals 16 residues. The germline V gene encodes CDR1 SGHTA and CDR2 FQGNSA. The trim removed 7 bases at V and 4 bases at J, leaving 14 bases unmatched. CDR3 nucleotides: TGTGCCAGCACCCTAGGGGTAGCGGGGGCCTTATACGAGCAGTACTTC. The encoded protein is CASTLGVAGALYEQYF. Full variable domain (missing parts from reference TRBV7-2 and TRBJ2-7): GAGVSQSPSNKVTEKGKDVELRCDPISGHTALYWYRQSLGQGLEFLIYFQGNSAPDKSGLPSDRFSAERTGGSVSTLTIQRTQQEDSAVYLCASTLGVAGALYEQYFGPGTRLTVT.

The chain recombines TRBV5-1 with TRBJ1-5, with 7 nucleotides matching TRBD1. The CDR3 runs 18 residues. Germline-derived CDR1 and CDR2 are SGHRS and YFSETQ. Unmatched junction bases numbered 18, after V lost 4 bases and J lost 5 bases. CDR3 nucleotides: TGCGCCAGCAGCCCCGGGGTCACGGGGGACAGCCTCCATCAGCCCCAGCATTTT. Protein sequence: CASSPGVTGDSLHQPQHF.

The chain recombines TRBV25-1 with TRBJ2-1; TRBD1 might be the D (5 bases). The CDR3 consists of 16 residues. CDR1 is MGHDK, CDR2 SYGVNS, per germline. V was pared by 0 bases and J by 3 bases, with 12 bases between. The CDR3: CASSEYTGASYNEQFF. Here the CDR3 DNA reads TGTGCCAGCAGTGAATACACAGGTGCGAGCTACAATGAGCAGTTCTTC.

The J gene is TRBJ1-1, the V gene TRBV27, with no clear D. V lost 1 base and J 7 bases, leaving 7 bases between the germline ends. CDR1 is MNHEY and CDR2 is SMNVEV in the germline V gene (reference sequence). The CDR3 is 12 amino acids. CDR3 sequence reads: CASSLLGGEAFF. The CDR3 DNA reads TGTGCCAGCAGTTTATTAGGCGGTGAAGCTTTCTTT.

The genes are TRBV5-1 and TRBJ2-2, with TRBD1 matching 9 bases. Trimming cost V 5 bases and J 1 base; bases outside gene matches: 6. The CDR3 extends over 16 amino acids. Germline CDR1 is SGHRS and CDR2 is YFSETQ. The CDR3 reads CASRPTGGVNTGELFF. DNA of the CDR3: TGCGCCAGCAGACCGACAGGGGGGGTGAACACCGGGGAGCTGTTTTTT.

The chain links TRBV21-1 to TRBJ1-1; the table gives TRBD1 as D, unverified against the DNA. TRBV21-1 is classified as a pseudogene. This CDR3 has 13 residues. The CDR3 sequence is CARDRGPNTEAFF. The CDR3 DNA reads TGTGCCAGGGACAGGGGCCCGAACACTGAAGCTTTCTTT.

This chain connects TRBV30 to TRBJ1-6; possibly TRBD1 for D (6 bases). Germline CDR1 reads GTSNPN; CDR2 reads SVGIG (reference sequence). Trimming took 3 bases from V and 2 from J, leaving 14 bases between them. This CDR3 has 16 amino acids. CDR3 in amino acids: CAWSLQGTAYNSPLHF. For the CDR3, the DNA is TGTGCCTGGAGCCTTCAGGGGACGGCCTATAATTCACCCCTCCACTTT.

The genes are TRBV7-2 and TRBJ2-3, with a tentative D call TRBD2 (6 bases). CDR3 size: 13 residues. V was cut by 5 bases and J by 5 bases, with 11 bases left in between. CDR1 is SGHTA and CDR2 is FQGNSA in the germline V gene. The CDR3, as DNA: TGTGCCAGCAGCCTTCCGGGACTAGATACGCAGTATTTT. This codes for CASSLPGLDTQYF.